This is a list of T cell receptor beta chains from one sample in a study of cytomegalovirus exposure and HLA in healthy donors. Assay used: immunoSEQ multiplex PCR; TCRdb lists only in-frame clones, some missing. There are about 160,000 clones in the sample; less than 85% occur only once, and 1% lies in the top ten. The sample taken for sequencing was PBMCs. The receptors were sampled from a boy aged 2 to 10 in good health and CMV-seronegative. CDR3s include the opening cysteine and the closing phenylalanine or tryptophan. D genes are given only for firm matches. Clone size, where shown, is once, few, many, or a class for clones that have expanded.

d_gene	j_gene	v_gene	abundance	CDR3aa	CDR3nt
TRBD2	TRBJ2-7	TRBV28	NA	CASSSTSGPPTYEQYF	TGTGCCAGCAGTTCCACTAGCGGGCCCCCTACTTACGAGCAGTACTTC
NA	TRBJ2-3	TRBV7-2	NA	CASSLGILGPDTQYF	TGTGCCAGCAGCTTAGGGATCCTGGGCCCAGATACGCAGTATTTT
NA	TRBJ2-7	TRBV29-1	NA	CSVEEPRGVGYEQYF	TGCAGCGTTGAAGAACCCAGGGGAGTCGGCTACGAGCAGTACTTC
NA	TRBJ1-2	TRBV5-1	NA	CATSDKIGDVYTF	TGCGCCACCTCCGACAAAATCGGGGATGTCTACACCTTC
NA	TRBJ2-5	TRBV5-1	NA	CASSFAQGQETQYF	TGCGCCAGCAGCTTTGCGCAGGGGCAAGAGACCCAGTACTTC
NA	TRBJ2-5	TRBV5-1	NA	CASSLGQQETQYF	TGCGCCAGCAGCTTGGGTCAGCAAGAGACCCAGTACTTC
TRBD1	TRBJ1-1	TRBV5-1	NA	CASSPLGQGGAEAFF	TGCGCCAGCAGCCCATTAGGACAGGGTGGCGCTGAAGCTTTCTTT
TRBD2	TRBJ2-1	TRBV7-8	NA	CASSPAGGIYNEQFF	TGTGCCAGCTCCCCAGCGGGGGGCATCTACAATGAGCAGTTCTTC
NA	TRBJ1-5	TRBV2	once	CASSEGRGYGQPQHF	TGTGCCAGCAGTGAAGGTCGGGGGTACGGGCAGCCCCAGCATTTT
NA	TRBJ2-2	TRBV5-1	NA	CASSFGVLLTANTGELFF	TGCGCCAGCAGCTTTGGGGTCCTTTTGACAGCGAACACCGGGGAGCTGTTTTTT
NA	TRBJ2-7	TRBV27	once	CASSSSSYEQYF	TGTGCCAGCAGTTCGAGCTCCTACGAGCAGTACTTC
TRBD2	TRBJ2-5	TRBV2	NA	CASRAGTSGGREQYF	TGTGCCAGCAGGGCCGGGACTAGCGGTGGGAGGGAGCAGTACTTC
TRBD1	TRBJ2-3	TRBV10-3	NA	CAISEMGQADVGDTQYF	TGTGCCATCAGTGAGATGGGACAGGCAGACGTGGGAGATACGCAGTATTTT
TRBD1	TRBJ1-4	TRBV5-6	NA	CASSMDRSGATNEKLFF	TGTGCCAGCAGCATGGACAGGTCGGGAGCAACTAATGAAAAACTGTTTTTT
NA	TRBJ1-6	TRBV6-5	once	CASSSSTGWNSPLHF	TGTGCCAGCAGTTCAAGCACGGGGTGGAATTCACCCCTCCACTTT
NA	TRBJ2-2	TRBV19	NA	CASSIGWRVNTGELFF	TGTGCCAGTAGTATAGGATGGAGGGTTAACACCGGGGAGCTGTTTTTT
NA	TRBJ2-3	TRBV6-1	NA	CASRPTMSTDTQYF	TGTGCCAGCAGACCTACTATGAGCACAGATACGCAGTATTTT
TRBD1	TRBJ1-2	TRBV18	NA	CASSPSGTVGGYTF	TGTGCCAGCTCACCCTCCGGGACAGTCGGTGGCTACACCTTC
TRBD1	TRBJ2-7	TRBV7-9	NA	CSSSSDRGYEQYF	TGTTCCAGCAGCTCGGACAGGGGGTACGAGCAGTACTTC
TRBD1	TRBJ1-5	TRBV10-3	NA	CAKKTGGTQPQHF	TGTGCCAAAAAAACAGGGGGAACTCAGCCCCAGCATTTT
TRBD2	TRBJ2-7	TRBV6-1	NA	CASSKLAVSYEQYF	TGTGCCAGCAGTAAACTAGCGGTAAGCTACGAGCAGTACTTC
NA	TRBJ2-2	TRBV6-1	NA	CASSHLPQGPGELFF	TGTGCCAGCAGCCACCTCCCACAGGGTCCCGGGGAGCTGTTTTTT
TRBD1	TRBJ2-1	TRBV4-1	NA	CASSLRQGDEQFF	TGCGCCAGCAGCCTGCGACAGGGTGATGAGCAGTTCTTC
NA	TRBJ2-4	TRBV11-2	NA	CASSSTLGLAKNIQYF	TGTGCCAGCAGCTCCACGCTGGGGCTAGCCAAAAACATTCAGTACTTC
TRBD2	TRBJ2-2	TRBV2	once	CASRWEGTGELFF	TGTGCCAGCAGGTGGGAGGGCACCGGGGAGCTGTTTTTT
NA	TRBJ2-3	TRBV7-2	NA	CASSLTSRRVTDTQYF	TGTGCCAGCAGCTTGACCTCCAGGCGGGTCACAGATACGCAGTATTTT
NA	TRBJ2-7	TRBV12-5	NA	CASAPDPRGHEQYF	TGTGCTAGTGCCCCGGACCCCAGGGGACACGAGCAGTACTTC
TRBD1	TRBJ1-2	TRBV28	NA	CASSSHSDRGRGYTF	TGTGCCAGCAGTTCTCACTCGGACAGGGGGCGGGGCTACACCTTC
NA	TRBJ2-2	TRBV11-2	NA	CASSLGVDRTTGELFF	TGTGCCAGCAGCTTAGGTGTTGACAGGACCACCGGGGAGCTGTTTTTT
NA	TRBJ1-4	TRBV19	NA	CASGGATNEKLFF	TGTGCCAGCGGGGGAGCAACTAATGAAAAACTGTTTTTT
TRBD1	TRBJ2-7	TRBV25-1	NA	CASSETGGYEQYF	TGTGCCAGCAGTGAGACAGGGGGCTACGAGCAGTACTTC
NA	TRBJ2-1	TRBV12-5	once	CASQRSLAGEQFF	TGTGCTAGCCAGCGCTCTCTCGCCGGTGAGCAGTTCTTC
TRBD1	TRBJ1-2	TRBV6-1	NA	CASSENRGSYGYTF	TGTGCCAGCAGTGAAAACAGGGGATCCTATGGCTACACCTTC
TRBD2	TRBJ2-1	TRBV6-6	NA	CASSPWEGLGINEQFF	TGTGCCAGCAGCCCCTGGGAGGGACTAGGTATAAATGAGCAGTTCTTC
NA	TRBJ2-4	TRBV19	NA	CASKTTSAKNIQYF	TGTGCCAGTAAAACTACGTCGGCCAAAAACATTCAGTACTTC
TRBD2	TRBJ2-2	TRBV19	NA	CASSPTRTRSAGELFF	TGTGCCAGTAGCCCTACCCGGACTAGATCGGCCGGGGAGCTGTTTTTT